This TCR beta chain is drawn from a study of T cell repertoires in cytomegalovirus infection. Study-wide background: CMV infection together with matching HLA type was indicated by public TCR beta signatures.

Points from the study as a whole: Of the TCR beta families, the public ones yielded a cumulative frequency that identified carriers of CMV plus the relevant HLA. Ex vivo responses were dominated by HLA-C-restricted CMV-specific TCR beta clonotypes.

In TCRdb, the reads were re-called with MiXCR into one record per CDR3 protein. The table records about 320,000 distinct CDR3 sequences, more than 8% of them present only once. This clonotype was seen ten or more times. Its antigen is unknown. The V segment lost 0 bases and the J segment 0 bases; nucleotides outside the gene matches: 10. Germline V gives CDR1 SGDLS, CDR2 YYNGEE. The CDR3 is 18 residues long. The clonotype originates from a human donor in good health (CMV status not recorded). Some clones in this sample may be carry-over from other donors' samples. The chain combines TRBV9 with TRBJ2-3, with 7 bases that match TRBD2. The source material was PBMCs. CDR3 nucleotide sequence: TGTGCCAGCAGCGTAGCAACCGGAGCGGGGCCTAGCACAGATACGCAGTATTTT. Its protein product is CASSVATGAGPSTDTQYF.